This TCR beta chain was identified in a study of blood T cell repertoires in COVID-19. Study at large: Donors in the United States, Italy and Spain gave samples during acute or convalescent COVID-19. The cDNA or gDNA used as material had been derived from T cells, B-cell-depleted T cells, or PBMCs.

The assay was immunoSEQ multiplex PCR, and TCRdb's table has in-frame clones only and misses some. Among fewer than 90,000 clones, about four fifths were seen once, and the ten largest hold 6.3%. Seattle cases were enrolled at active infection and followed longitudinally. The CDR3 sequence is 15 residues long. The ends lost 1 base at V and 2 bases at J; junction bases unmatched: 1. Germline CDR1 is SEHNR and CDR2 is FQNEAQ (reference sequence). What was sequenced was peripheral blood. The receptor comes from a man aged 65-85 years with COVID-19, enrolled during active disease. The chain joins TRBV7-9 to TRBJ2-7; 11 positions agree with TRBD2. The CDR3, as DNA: TGTGCCAGCAGCTTAGAGACTAGCGGGACCTACGAGCAGTACTTC. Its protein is CASSLETSGTYEQYF.